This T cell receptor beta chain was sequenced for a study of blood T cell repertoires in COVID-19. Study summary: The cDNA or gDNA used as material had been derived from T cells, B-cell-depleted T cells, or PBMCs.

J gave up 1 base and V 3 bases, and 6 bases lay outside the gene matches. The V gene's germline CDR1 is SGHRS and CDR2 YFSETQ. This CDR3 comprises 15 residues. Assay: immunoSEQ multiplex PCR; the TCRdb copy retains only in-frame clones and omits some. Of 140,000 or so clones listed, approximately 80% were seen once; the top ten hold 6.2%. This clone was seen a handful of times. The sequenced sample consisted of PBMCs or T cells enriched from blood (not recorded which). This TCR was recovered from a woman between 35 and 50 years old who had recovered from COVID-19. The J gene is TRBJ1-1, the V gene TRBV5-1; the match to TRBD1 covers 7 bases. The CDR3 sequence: CASSSEGTANTEAFF. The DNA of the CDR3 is TGCGCCAGCAGCTCGGAGGGGACAGCGAACACTGAAGCTTTCTTT.